Detailed here is one T cell receptor (beta chain). This specimen comes from a study of blood T cell repertoires in COVID-19. Original data processing: Reference gene primer amplification yielded estimated nucleated cell counts. TCRdb's copy holds only in-frame clones and misses some; the assay was immunoSEQ multiplex PCR. That table supplies the V and J calls and clone size; D and trimming were determined from the DNA. The sample records about 230,000 clones, approximately 82% being singletons. The CDR3 is 19 residues long. In germline, CDR1 is KGHSH, CDR2 LQKENI. Trimming cost V 5 bases and J 4 bases; bases outside gene matches: 18.

Sequences were obtained from peripheral blood. The receptor comes from a man aged 40-55 years with active or convalescent COVID-19. The gene calls are TRBV18 and TRBJ1-2; TRBD1 matches 11 bases. CDR3 sequence: CASSSTPGTGGFLPYGYTF. The CDR3 nucleotides are TGTGCCAGCTCATCGACTCCCGGGACAGGGGGGTTCTTACCCTATGGCTACACCTTC.